Listed below are T cell receptor beta chains from one sample, sequenced in a study of identical twins' blood T cells. From the 5' RACE reads, TCRdb called clonotypes with MiXCR, one entry per CDR3 protein. The repertoire holds 350,000 to 450,000 distinct CDR3 sequences, under 30% seen once, with 6.1% in the top ten. Sequencing input: PBMCs. Receptor source: a woman aged 18 to 55 in good health. Each CDR3 is given with its conserved first and last residue. The D gene is left open where the match is weak. Clone size is not always given. Where it is, it says once, few, many or a class for expanded clones.

-	TRBV29-1	-	TRBJ1-1	CSVARTTEAFF	TGCAGCGTTGCCCGGACGACTGAAGCTTTCTTT
many	TRBV7-6	-	TRBJ2-1	CASSLAFGISYNEQFF	TGTGCCAGCAGCTTAGCGTTCGGGATCTCCTACAATGAGCAGTTCTTC
few	TRBV25-1	-	TRBJ2-1	CASRLAWGEQFF	TGTGCCAGCCGGCTTGCGTGGGGTGAGCAGTTCTTC
-	TRBV4-2	-	TRBJ1-1	CASSYQQNTEAFF	TGTGCCAGCAGCTATCAGCAGAACACTGAAGCTTTCTTT
-	TRBV27	-	TRBJ2-3	CASSLSVGASDTQYF	TGTGCCAGCAGTTTATCCGTGGGGGCCTCAGATACGCAGTATTTT
many	TRBV12-5	TRBD2	TRBJ2-1	CASGLRLAGNNEQFF	TGTGCTAGTGGTTTGCGACTAGCGGGGAACAATGAGCAGTTCTTC
few	TRBV7-9	TRBD2	TRBJ2-1	CASSSSLAGVRYNEQFF	TGTGCCAGCAGCTCCTCCTTAGCGGGAGTCCGTTACAATGAGCAGTTCTTC
many	TRBV10-3	-	TRBJ1-1	CAISDGTMNTEAFF	TGTGCCATCAGTGACGGGACGATGAACACTGAAGCTTTCTTT
few	TRBV5-1	-	TRBJ1-1	CASSPRQSGSEAFF	TGCGCCAGCAGCCCACGCCAGAGTGGCTCTGAAGCTTTCTTT
many	TRBV29-1	-	TRBJ1-2	CSVDPAISF	TGCAGCGTTGACCCGGCCATAAGCTTC
few	TRBV7-3	TRBD1	TRBJ2-2	CASSLTDRMNTGELFF	TGTGCCAGCAGCTTAACGGACAGGATGAACACCGGGGAGCTGTTTTTT
few	TRBV5-6	-	TRBJ1-4	CASTFKGYNEKLFF	TGTGCCAGCACCTTCAAGGGGTATAATGAAAAACTGTTTTTT
once	TRBV3-1	TRBD2	TRBJ2-3	CASSQESGRTPDTQYF	TGTGCCAGCAGCCAAGAGAGCGGGAGAACCCCAGATACGCAGTATTTT
-	TRBV10-3	-	TRBJ2-7	CAISESRFYEQYF	TGTGCCATCAGTGAGTCTAGGTTCTACGAGCAGTACTTC
-	TRBV20-1	-	TRBJ1-5	CSAAPTLQGNQPQHF	TGCAGTGCTGCCCCCACTCTACAGGGAAATCAGCCCCAGCATTTT
few	TRBV6-2/TRBV6-3	TRBD2	TRBJ2-1	CASSPNSLAGGTYNEQFF	TGTGCCAGCAGCCCCAATTCACTAGCGGGAGGGACCTACAATGAGCAGTTCTTC
few	TRBV7-2	TRBD1	TRBJ1-1	CASSKQGVHTEAFF	TGTGCCAGCAGCAAACAGGGGGTACACACTGAAGCTTTCTTT
-	TRBV20-1	-	TRBJ1-4	CSARDVRVSEKLFF	TGCAGTGCTAGAGATGTCCGGGTTAGTGAAAAACTGTTTTTT
-	TRBV5-1	-	TRBJ2-1	CASSKVAVSSYNEQFF	TGCGCCAGCAGCAAGGTAGCCGTCAGCTCCTACAATGAGCAGTTCTTC
few	TRBV29-1	-	TRBJ1-2	CSFARIGANNGYTF	TGCAGCTTTGCTCGTATCGGGGCTAATAATGGCTACACCTTC
many	TRBV20-1	TRBD2	TRBJ2-1	CSVRPSGRTYNEQFF	TGCAGTGTTAGACCTAGCGGGAGGACCTACAATGAGCAGTTCTTC
few	TRBV3-1	TRBD2	TRBJ2-1	CASSQAPGLAYNEQFF	TGTGCCAGCAGCCAAGCTCCCGGACTAGCGTACAATGAGCAGTTCTTC
many	TRBV12-3/TRBV12-4	TRBD1	TRBJ1-1	CASSSYRGNTEAFF	TGTGCCAGCAGTTCGTACAGGGGAAACACTGAAGCTTTCTTT
many	TRBV11-2	-	TRBJ1-5	CASSLDLNQPQHF	TGTGCCAGCAGCTTGGACTTAAATCAGCCCCAGCATTTT
many	TRBV7-7	-	TRBJ2-5	CATTGIQETQYF	TGTGCCACAACAGGGATCCAAGAGACCCAGTACTTC
-	TRBV6-2/TRBV6-3	-	TRBJ2-7	CASSYFGPTYEQYF	TGTGCCAGCAGTTACTTTGGGCCGACCTACGAGCAGTACTTC
-	TRBV4-1	-	TRBJ1-1	CASTPGSSGSDTEAFF	TGCGCCAGCACCCCGGGTAGCAGCGGATCGGACACTGAAGCTTTCTTT
many	TRBV5-5	TRBD1	TRBJ2-2	CASSRLTGWDRTGELFF	TGTGCCAGCAGCCGATTGACAGGGTGGGATAGGACCGGGGAGCTGTTTTTT
-	TRBV6-2/TRBV6-3	-	TRBJ1-1	CASSYGGAHTSTEAFF	TGTGCCAGCAGTTACGGGGGGGCCCATACTAGTACTGAAGCTTTCTTT
-	TRBV7-8	-	TRBJ2-7	CASSLEQADEQYF	TGTGCCAGCAGCTTAGAGCAAGCGGACGAGCAGTACTTC
-	TRBV6-1	-	TRBJ1-2	CASTVSAYGYTF	TGTGCCAGCACGGTCAGCGCCTATGGCTACACCTTC
-	TRBV7-9	-	TRBJ1-1	CASSRDRPEAFF	TGTGCCAGCAGCCGTGACAGACCTGAAGCTTTCTTT
few	TRBV7-2	-	TRBJ1-1	CASTPGPKMNTEAFF	TGTGCCAGCACCCCTGGCCCAAAAATGAACACTGAAGCTTTCTTT
many	TRBV6-6	TRBD1	TRBJ1-1	CASSGGTVEAFF	TGTGCCAGCAGTGGCGGGACAGTTGAAGCTTTCTTT
-	TRBV29-1	-	TRBJ1-1	CSVSQGSDTEAFF	TGCAGCGTCTCACAGGGTAGCGACACTGAAGCTTTCTTT
-	TRBV5-1	TRBD1	TRBJ1-1	CASSSDRVTETFF	TGCGCCAGCAGCTCGGACAGGGTAACTGAAACTTTCTTT
few	TRBV7-9	-	TRBJ2-7	CASSYGQFYEQYF	TGTGCCAGCAGCTACGGACAGTTCTACGAGCAGTACTTC
many	TRBV6-1	-	TRBJ1-5	CASTGVVNQPQHF	TGTGCCAGCACAGGGGTGGTCAATCAGCCCCAGCATTTT
few	TRBV20-1	-	TRBJ2-1	CSAIQGAQNNEQFF	TGCAGTGCTATACAAGGGGCCCAGAACAATGAGCAGTTCTTC
many	TRBV11-2	-	TRBJ2-7	CASSPTGVVEQYF	TGTGCCAGCAGCCCGACGGGCGTGGTCGAGCAGTACTTC
-	TRBV7-2	-	TRBJ2-1	CALKLGGSYNEQFF	TGTGCCCTCAAGTTGGGGGGCTCCTACAATGAGCAGTTCTTC
-	TRBV5-1	-	TRBJ1-1	CASRQDHNTEAFF	TGCGCCAGCAGACAGGACCATAACACTGAAGCTTTCTTT
few	TRBV7-2	-	TRBJ2-7	CASSLFGYEQYF	TGTGCCAGCAGCTTATTCGGTTACGAGCAGTACTTC
-	TRBV11-3	TRBD1	TRBJ1-2	CASSLGYPGQGDGYTF	TGTGCCAGCAGCTTAGGGTATCCCGGACAGGGGGATGGCTACACCTTC
-	TRBV27	TRBD1	TRBJ1-2	CASSGGQNYNYGYTF	TGTGCCAGCAGTGGGGGACAGAACTATAACTATGGCTACACCTTC
few	TRBV20-1	-	TRBJ2-1	CSASSFRFGEQFF	TGCAGTGCTAGTTCCTTCAGGTTTGGTGAGCAGTTCTTC
-	TRBV20-1	TRBD1	TRBJ1-6	CSATNQQGSYNSPLHF	TGCAGTGCTACAAATCAACAGGGGAGCTATAATTCACCCCTCCACTTT
few	TRBV2	-	TRBJ1-2	CASSERFSYGYTF	TGTGCCAGCAGTGAACGGTTTTCCTATGGCTACACCTTC
-	TRBV5-4	-	TRBJ2-1	CASSLEGPGHEQFF	TGTGCCAGCAGCTTGGAGGGGCCTGGGCATGAGCAGTTCTTC
-	TRBV20-1	TRBD1	TRBJ2-5	CSALPNRGDTQYF	TGCAGTGCTCTCCCTAACAGGGGAGATACCCAGTACTTC
few	TRBV6-5	TRBD1	TRBJ1-3	CASALGGRYGNTIYF	TGTGCCAGCGCCCTAGGGGGCAGATATGGAAACACCATATATTTT
-	TRBV6-2/TRBV6-3	-	TRBJ1-5	CASSYRGAPGQPQHF	TGTGCCAGCAGTTATCGGGGGGCCCCGGGACAGCCCCAGCATTTT
few	TRBV9	-	TRBJ2-2	CASSVGDAGELFF	TGTGCCAGCAGCGTAGGGGACGCCGGGGAGCTGTTTTTT